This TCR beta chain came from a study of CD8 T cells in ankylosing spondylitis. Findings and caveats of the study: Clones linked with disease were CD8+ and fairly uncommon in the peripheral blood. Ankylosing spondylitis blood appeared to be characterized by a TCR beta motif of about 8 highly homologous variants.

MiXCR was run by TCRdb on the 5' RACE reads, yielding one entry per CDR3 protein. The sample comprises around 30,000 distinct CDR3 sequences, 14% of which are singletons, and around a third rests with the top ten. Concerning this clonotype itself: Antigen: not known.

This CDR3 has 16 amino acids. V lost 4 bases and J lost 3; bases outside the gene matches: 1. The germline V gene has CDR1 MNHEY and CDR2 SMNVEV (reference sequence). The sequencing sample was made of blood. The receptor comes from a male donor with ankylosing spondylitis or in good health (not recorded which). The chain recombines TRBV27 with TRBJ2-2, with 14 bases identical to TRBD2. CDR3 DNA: TGTGCCAGCAGTTGGGGACTAGCGGGAGACACCGGGGAGCTGTTTTTT. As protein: CASSWGLAGDTGELFF.